These 15 T cell receptor beta chains were all obtained from the same sample, sequenced in a study of low-dose radiotherapy and immunotherapy resistance in tumors. The time point was: after trial treatment. Sample treatment: LDRT plus nivolumab, ipilimumab, low-dose cyclophosphamide and aspirin (RACIN trial). Primers targeting TRAV and TRBV primed first-strand cDNA, covering alpha and beta chains. It was with a constant-region primer and a V-primer adapter that TCRs were amplified over approximately 20 PCR cycles. TCRdb ran MiXCR on the reads and lists one entry per CDR3 protein. Of almost 45,000 distinct CDR3 sequences listed, less than 30% were seen once; the top ten hold 10%. The sample in question was PBMCs, obtained after low-dose radiotherapy plus immunotherapy. All receptors derive from a male donor with prostate cancer.

V and J are TRBV28 and TRBJ1-6, with a weak D call TRBD1 (5 bases). Trimming shortened V by 11 bases and J by 7 bases, and 15 bases separated the two germline ends. The germline CDR1 and CDR2 sequences are MDHEN and SYDVKM. The CDR3 is made up of 13 amino acids. The chain's CDR3 is CAFGGVRNSPLHF. CDR3 coding DNA: TGTGCCTTCGGAGGGGTGAGGAATTCACCCCTCCACTTT.

This clonotype showed up many times. The rearrangement joins TRBV7-3 to TRBJ1-1, with D hard to call. The germline V gene has CDR1 SGHTA and CDR2 FQGTGA. There are 13 residues in the CDR3. V lost 5 bases to trimming and J lost 1 base, with 8 bases between them. The CDR3 sequence is CASSVRQNTEAFF. CDR3 bases: TGTGCCAGCAGCGTACGGCAGAACACTGAAGCTTTCTTT.

This clonotype was found many times. This rearrangement joins TRBV14 to TRBJ2-1; possible D gene TRBD2, 7 bases. The CDR3 runs 16 residues. Trimming left V 4 bases short and J 2 bases short, with 15 bases between. Germline CDR1 is SGHDN and CDR2 is FVKESK. The CDR3 DNA reads as TGTGCCAGCAGCCTCCTAAGGGGGGGAGCCTACAATGAGCAGTTCTTC. Its protein product is CASSLLRGGAYNEQFF.

This clonotype was observed many times. The chain carries TRBV4-2 and TRBJ2-1; 11 bases fit TRBD2. The CDR3 covers 17 residues. After removal of 4 bases from V and 5 bases from J, the junction contained 10 bases not matched to a gene. Germline-derived CDR1 and CDR2 are LGHNA and YNFKEQ. The CDR3 DNA is TGTGCCAGCAGCCGCCGTTTATCACTAGCGGGAGACAATGAGCAGTTCTTC. Translated: CASSRRLSLAGDNEQFF.

This clonotype has at least ten counts. The V call is TRBV12-3 or TRBV12-4, the J call TRBJ2-4; 11 bases line up with TRBD2. J gave up 3 bases and V 5 bases, and 9 bases lay outside the gene matches. The CDR3 runs 17 residues. CDR3 residues: CASSPPPGTSGKNIQYF. The CDR3 bases are TGTGCCAGCAGTCCCCCCCCCGGGACTAGCGGCAAAAACATTCAGTACTTC.

There are many counts of this clonotype. The chain couples TRBV7-8 to TRBJ2-4; D ambiguous. CDR1 and CDR2 (germline): SGHVS, FQNEAQ. The CDR3 consists of 16 residues. Trimming pared 5 bases from V and 3 bases from J, leaving 17 bases between. The CDR3 nucleotides are TGTGCCAGCAGCCCACCGGTAGATGGGGTCAAAAACATTCAGTACTTC. Encoded protein: CASSPPVDGVKNIQYF.

There are many counts of this clonotype. V is TRBV27 and J is TRBJ1-5; D call uncertain. Germline values: CDR1 MNHEY, CDR2 SMNVEV (reference sequence). V lost 3 bases and J 7 bases, leaving 10 bases between the germline ends. The CDR3 contains 13 residues. CDR3 protein: CASSFSFRQPQHF. The CDR3 bases are TGTGCCAGCAGTTTTAGTTTTAGACAGCCCCAGCATTTT.

There are many counts of this clonotype. The chain employs TRBV18 and TRBJ2-1; the match to TRBD2 covers 7 bases. Germline values: CDR1 KGHSH, CDR2 LQKENI. There are 16 residues in the CDR3. With 3 bases clipped from V and 5 bases from J, the junction kept 10 bases outside the gene matches. The CDR3 region has the DNA TGTGCCAGCTCACCCGGGGCGGGAGTCAGAGACAATGAGCAGTTCTTC. Amino acid sequence: CASSPGAGVRDNEQFF.

This clonotype was seen many times. The genes are TRBV28 and TRBJ1-2, with 9 bases identical to TRBD1. With V trimmed by 6 bases and J by 4 bases, 6 bases remained unmatched. Per the germline V gene, CDR1 is MDHEN and CDR2 is SYDVKM. The CDR3 runs to 14 residues. This chain's CDR3 is CASSWTGAAYGYTF. CDR3 DNA sequence: TGTGCCAGCAGCTGGACAGGGGCAGCCTATGGCTACACCTTC.

On this clonotype itself: Because the CDR3's place on the DNA is in doubt, the DNA is left out and the CDR3 is given as listed by TCRdb. CDR3 region: CASTRTGNTGELFFF. This chain connects TRBV6-1 to TRBJ2-2; TRBD1 was called by the table and not checked on the DNA. Germline V gene sequence: CDR1 MNHNS, CDR2 SASEGT. The length of the CDR3 is 15 amino acids, counting both ends.

This clonotype was seen repeatedly, ten times or more. This chain links TRBV7-6 with TRBJ2-3, with unresolved D. V was shortened by 4 bases and J by 5 bases, with 7 bases between the two germline ends. Germline-derived CDR1 and CDR2 are SGHVS and FNYEAQ. This CDR3 is 12 amino acids long. The CDR3 DNA reads as TGTGCCAGCAGCTCCCGTGGAGATACGCAGTATTTT. Encoded protein: CASSSRGDTQYF.

Worth noting for this clonotype: The junction differs from germline at one of its ends, possibly a read error. This sequence joins TRBV5-1 and TRBJ2-1; 7 nucleotides line up with TRBD2. The V gene's germline CDR1 is SGHRS and CDR2 YFSETQ. The CDR3 is 13 amino acids. The CDR3 nucleotides are TGTGCCAGCAGCTTGGCGAGGGAGGGTGAGCAGTTCTTC. Amino acid sequence: CASSLAREGEQFF. Together with reference TRBV5-1 and TRBJ2-1, the CDR3 gives the full variable domain: KAGVTQTPRYLIKTRGQQVTLSCSPISGHRSVSWYQQTPGQGLQFLFEYFSETQRNKGNFPGRFSGRQFSNSRSEMNVSTLELGDSALYLCASSLAREGEQFFGPGTRLTVL.

This clonotype was observed at least ten times. The V call is TRBV20-1, the J call TRBJ2-5; 10 bases line up with TRBD2. The CDR3 sequence is 15 residues long. V lost 1 base and J lost 5; bases outside the gene matches: 7. Germline V gives CDR1 DFQATT, CDR2 SNEGSKA (reference sequence). The CDR3 sequence: CSARASGSPRETQYF. CDR3 DNA sequence: TGCAGTGCTAGAGCTAGCGGGAGCCCTCGGGAGACCCAGTACTTC.

As to this clonotype: A read error is likely here: a far larger clone is one base away. The chain is built from TRBV3-1 and TRBJ2-7, with D uncertain. The V end lost 5 bases, the J end lost 7 bases, and 12 bases lay between the germline ends. Germline CDR1 and CDR2: LGHDT and YNNKEL (reference sequence). The CDR3 is 12 residues long. The CDR3 region has the DNA TGTGCCAGCAGCTCACACCCCAATGAGCAGTACTTC. Protein product: CASSSHPNEQYF.

The table lists this clonotype with many counts. This rearrangement joins TRBV27 to TRBJ2-3; D ambiguous. CDR3 length: 15 residues. V was trimmed by 3 bases and J by 2 bases, leaving 12 bases between them. CDR1 is MNHEY, CDR2 SMNVEV, per germline (reference sequence). In DNA, the CDR3 is TGTGCCAGCAGTTTTGGGCAGCTAGACACAGATACGCAGTATTTT. Translation: CASSFGQLDTDTQYF.